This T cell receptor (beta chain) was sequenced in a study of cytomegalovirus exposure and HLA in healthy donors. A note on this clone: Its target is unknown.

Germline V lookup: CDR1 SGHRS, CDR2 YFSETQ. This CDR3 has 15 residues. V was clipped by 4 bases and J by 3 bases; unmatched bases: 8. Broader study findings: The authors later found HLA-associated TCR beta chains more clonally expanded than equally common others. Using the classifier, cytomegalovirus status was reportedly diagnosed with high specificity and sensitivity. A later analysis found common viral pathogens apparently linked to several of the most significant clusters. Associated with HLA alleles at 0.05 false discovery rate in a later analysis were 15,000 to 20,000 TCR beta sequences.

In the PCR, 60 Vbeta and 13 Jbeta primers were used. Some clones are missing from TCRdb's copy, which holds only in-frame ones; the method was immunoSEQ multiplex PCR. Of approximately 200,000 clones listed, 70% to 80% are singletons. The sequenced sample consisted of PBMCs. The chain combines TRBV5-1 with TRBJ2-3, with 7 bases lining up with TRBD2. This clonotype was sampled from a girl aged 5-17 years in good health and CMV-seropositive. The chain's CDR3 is CASSPGGSVTDTQYF. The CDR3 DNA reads TGCGCCAGCAGCCCCGGGGGGTCGGTTACAGATACGCAGTATTTT.